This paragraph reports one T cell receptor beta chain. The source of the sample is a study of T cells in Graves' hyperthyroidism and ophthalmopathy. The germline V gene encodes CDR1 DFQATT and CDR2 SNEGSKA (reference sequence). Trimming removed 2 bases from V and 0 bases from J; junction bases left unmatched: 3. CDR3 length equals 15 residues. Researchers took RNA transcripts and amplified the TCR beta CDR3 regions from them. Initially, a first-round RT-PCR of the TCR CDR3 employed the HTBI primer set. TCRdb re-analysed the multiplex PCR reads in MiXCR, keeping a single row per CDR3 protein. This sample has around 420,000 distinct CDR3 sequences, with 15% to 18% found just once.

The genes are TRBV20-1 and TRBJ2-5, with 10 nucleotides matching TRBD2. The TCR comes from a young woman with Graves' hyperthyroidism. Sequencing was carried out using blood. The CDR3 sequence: CSARPAGGNQETQYF. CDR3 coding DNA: TGCAGTGCTAGACCAGCGGGGGGGAACCAAGAGACCCAGTACTTC.